This TCR beta chain appears in the sequencing data of a study of vaccination effects on CD4 cells after COVID-19. Whole-study context: Each participant was administered two doses of either the BNT162b2 or the mRNA-1273 vaccine. Whole-study findings and limits: Healthy vaccinees' vaccine-induced clones included only 1 of 255 cross-reacting with common cold coronaviruses. Both infection-induced and vaccine-induced clones contracted markedly at late post-vaccination timepoints.

The CDR3 runs to 17 residues. Germline-derived CDR1 and CDR2 are MGHDK and SYGVNS. V gave up 0 bases and J gave up 2 bases; unmatched junction bases: 7. A note on this clone: Antigen: not known.

ViraFEST assay sequencing came after antigen-specific CD4+ T cells were expanded with viral peptide pools. Culture proceeded for about 11 days, and CD4+ T cells were then isolated. None of the vaccinated had previously contracted SARS-CoV-2, and their nucleocapsid antibodies tested negative. In the cultures, half the medium was exchanged for IL-2 medium on days 3 and 7. Method: immunoSEQ multiplex PCR; TCRdb's copy keeps in-frame clones and lacks some. The table lists 60,000 to 65,000 clones, less than 80% of them singletons. This chain links TRBV25-1 with TRBJ1-3; TRBD1 matches at 7 bases. The receptor was derived from a human donor who received a COVID-19 vaccine. The starting material was CD4+ T cells from PBMCs cultured with HCoV-OC43 spike peptides, obtained before COVID-19 vaccination. Subset specified: HCoV-OC43 spike overlapping peptide pool stimulation. This CDR3 reads CASSEYPRQGTGNTIYF. The CDR3 nucleotides read TGTGCCAGCAGTGAATACCCCCGACAGGGAACTGGAAACACCATATATTTT. Using reference TRBV25-1 and TRBJ1-3 for the parts outside the CDR3, the full variable domain is EADIYQTPRYLVIGTGKKITLECSQTMGHDKMYWYQQDPGMELHLIHYSYGVNSTEKGDLSSESTVSRIRTEHFPLTLESARPSHTSQYLCASSEYPRQGTGNTIYFGEGSWLTVV.